The text below deals with one TCR beta chain. These data come from a study of glioma-infiltrating T cells after dendritic cell vaccination. Time point here: after dendritic cell vaccination, including at tumor progression/relapse. Fresh-frozen tumor tissue and more than two years of survival data were available for all. All glioblastoma patients lacked an isocitrate dehydrogenase mutation. Amplification used 60 V beta primers and 13 J beta primers. Libraries were prepared by immunoSEQ multiplex PCR; TCRdb keeps only in-frame clonotypes and omits some of them. This table holds under 30,000 clones, about 90% found once. Sequencing used blood, obtained after dendritic cell vaccination. This sequence was found in a human donor with glioblastoma.

The CDR3 coding sequence is TGTGCCAGTAGTATCGGGACAGGGCCTGGAAACACCATATATTTT. Protein sequence: CASSIGTGPGNTIYF. The chain carries TRBV19 and TRBJ1-3; 9 bases align to TRBD1. Per the germline V gene, CDR1 is LNHDA and CDR2 is SQIVND (reference sequence). V shed 3 bases, J shed 2 bases, and the junction held 2 bases outside the gene matches. The CDR3 is 15 amino acids.